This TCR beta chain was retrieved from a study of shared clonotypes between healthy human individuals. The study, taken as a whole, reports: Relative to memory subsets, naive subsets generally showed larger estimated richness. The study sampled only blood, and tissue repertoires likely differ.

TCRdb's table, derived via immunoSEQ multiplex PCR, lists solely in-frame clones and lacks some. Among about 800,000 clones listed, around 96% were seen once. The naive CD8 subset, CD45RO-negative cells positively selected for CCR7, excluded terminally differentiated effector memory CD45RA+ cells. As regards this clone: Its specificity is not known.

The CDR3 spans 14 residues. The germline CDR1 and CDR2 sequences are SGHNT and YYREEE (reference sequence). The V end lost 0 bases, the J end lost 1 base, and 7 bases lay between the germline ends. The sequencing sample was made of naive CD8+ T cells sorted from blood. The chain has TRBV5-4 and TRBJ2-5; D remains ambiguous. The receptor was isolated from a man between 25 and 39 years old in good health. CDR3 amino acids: CASSLGAAQETQYF. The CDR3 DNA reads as TGTGCCAGCAGCTTGGGGGCAGCCCAAGAGACCCAGTACTTC.